The next 13 T cell receptor beta chains were all read from a single sample in a study of cytomegalovirus exposure and HLA in healthy donors. This PCR relied on a set of 60 Vbeta primers and 13 Jbeta primers. Profiled with immunoSEQ multiplex PCR; TCRdb holds only in-frame clones, not every one. The sample has roughly 200,000 clones; 75% to 85% are singletons. Sequenced input: PBMCs. All receptors derive from a girl aged 5 to 17 in good health and CMV-seropositive.

This chain joins TRBV5-1 and TRBJ2-3; TRBD2 aligns across 13 bases. Germline V gives CDR1 SGHRS, CDR2 YFSETQ. The trim removed 0 bases at V and 6 bases at J, leaving 4 bases unmatched. CDR3 length equals 16 residues. The CDR3 protein is CASSLVWTSGGDTQYF. DNA for the CDR3: TGCGCCAGCAGCTTGGTGTGGACTAGCGGGGGTGATACGCAGTATTTT.

This clone has only a few counts. V and J are TRBV18 and TRBJ1-2; 9 bases map to TRBD1. Unmatched junction bases numbered 4, after V lost 3 bases and J lost 8 bases. This CDR3 comprises 13 residues. Germline CDR1 is KGHSH and CDR2 is LQKENI. CDR3 coding DNA: TGTGCCAGCTCACCGGGGACAGGGAACGGCTACACCTTC. Its translation is CASSPGTGNGYTF.

A single count supports this clone. The gene calls are TRBV6-1 and TRBJ1-1, with TRBD1 matching 7 bases. The CDR3 is made up of 13 amino acids. The ends lost 7 bases at V and 1 base at J; junction bases unmatched: 3. Germline CDR1 and CDR2: MNHNS and SASEGT. The CDR3 loop reads CASTRTGNTEAFF. CDR3 in DNA: TGTGCCAGCACCCGGACAGGGAACACTGAAGCTTTCTTT.

The chain is built from TRBV9 and TRBJ2-2, with TRBD2 identical over 12 bases. J was trimmed by 0 bases and V by 2 bases; bases with no gene match: 5. The CDR3 covers 18 residues. Germline V lookup: CDR1 SGDLS, CDR2 YYNGEE. The DNA for the CDR3 is TGTGCCAGCAGCGTGCGGACTAGCGGGGAGCCGAACACCGGGGAGCTGTTTTTT. It is translated as CASSVRTSGEPNTGELFF.

The V and J genes are TRBV9 and TRBJ2-3; possible D gene TRBD2, 6 bases. With 6 bases removed from V and 0 bases from J, the gap between germline ends came to 8 bases. The CDR3 is made up of 13 amino acids. Per the germline V gene, CDR1 is SGDLS and CDR2 is YYNGEE. The CDR3 bases are TGTGCCAGCACGGGACTCAGCACAGATACGCAGTATTTT. Amino acid sequence: CASTGLSTDTQYF. Using reference TRBV9 and TRBJ2-3 for the parts outside the CDR3, the full variable domain is DSGVTQTPKHLITATGQRVTLRCSPRSGDLSVYWYQQSLDQGLQFLIQYYNGEERAKGNILERFSAQQFPDLHSELNLSSLELGDSALYFCASTGLSTDTQYFGPGTRLTVL.

V is TRBV4-1 and J is TRBJ1-2; D is unresolved. Germline V lookup: CDR1 MGHRA, CDR2 YSYEKL. V lost 4 bases, J lost 7 bases, and 16 bases lay in between. This CDR3 has 14 amino acids. CDR3 loop: CASSRIATLGGYTF. The CDR3 DNA sequence: TGCGCCAGCAGCCGTATAGCGACCTTAGGTGGCTACACCTTC.

The chain joins TRBV30 to TRBJ2-7; D gene unclear. V was pared by 2 bases and J by 3 bases, with 8 bases between. The CDR3 contains 12 residues. Germline V gene data show CDR1 as GTSNPN and CDR2 as SVGIG (reference sequence). As DNA, the CDR3 is TGTGCCTGGAGTCACACCATCTACGAGCAGTACTTC. Its protein is CAWSHTIYEQYF.

The chain couples TRBV29-1 to TRBJ1-2; no definite D call. Germline values: CDR1 SQVTM, CDR2 ANQGSEA. The CDR3 totals 13 residues. The V gene lost 6 bases and the J gene lost 0 bases, with 11 bases spanning the gap. This CDR3 reads CSVHTRTNYGYTF. Written as DNA, the CDR3 is TGCAGCGTCCACACGCGGACTAACTATGGCTACACCTTC.

The chain has TRBV7-2 and TRBJ1-2, with D possibly matching TRBD1 (5 bases). Germline V lookup: CDR1 SGHTA, CDR2 FQGNSA. V dropped 1 base and J dropped 8 bases, with 8 bases sitting between them. This CDR3 has 12 amino acids. CDR3 region: CASSLEGKGYTF. In DNA form, the CDR3 reads TGTGCCAGCAGCTTAGAGGGGAAAGGCTACACCTTC.

The gene calls are TRBV30 and TRBJ2-1, with 7 bases aligning to TRBD1. The CDR3 contains 12 residues. Germline assignment: CDR1 GTSNPN and CDR2 SVGIG (reference sequence). Unmatched junction bases numbered 10, after V lost 5 bases and J lost 12 bases. The CDR3 sequence is CAWGATGYRQFF. The CDR3 DNA sequence: TGTGCCTGGGGTGCGACAGGGTATCGGCAGTTCTTC. The whole variable domain, filled in from reference TRBV30 and TRBJ2-1, reads SQTIHQWPATLVQPVGSPLSLECTVEGTSNPNLYWYRQAAGRGLQLLFYSVGIGQISSEVPQNLSASRPQDRQFILSSKKLLLSDSGFYLCAWGATGYRQFFGPGTRLTVL.

The chain has TRBV7-9 and TRBJ2-7, with 8 positions matching TRBD2. The CDR3 extends over 19 amino acids. The junction had 19 bases not matched to a gene; V was cut back by 3 bases and J by 3 bases. Germline CDR1 is SEHNR and CDR2 is FQNEAQ (reference sequence). CDR3 sequence: CASSFRQRGNDVIDYEQYF. The CDR3 region has the DNA TGTGCCAGCAGCTTTAGACAGCGGGGGAACGACGTAATAGACTACGAGCAGTACTTC.

The chain couples TRBV10-3 to TRBJ2-3, with TRBD2 matching over 13 bases. This CDR3 has 17 amino acids. Germline-derived CDR1 and CDR2 are ENHRY and SYGVKD. With V trimmed by 3 bases and J by 4 bases, 7 bases remained unmatched. CDR3 DNA: TGTGCCATCAGTGAAACTAGCGGGGGGGCGCGCGCAGATACGCAGTATTTT. Amino acid sequence: CAISETSGGARADTQYF.

The gene calls are TRBV5-6 and TRBJ2-5, with TRBD2 as a possible D gene (6 bases). Trimming removed 0 bases from V and 1 base from J, with 7 bases in between. CDR1 and CDR2 (germline): SGHDT, YYEEEE. The CDR3 is made up of 14 amino acids. The CDR3 region has the DNA TGTGCCAGCAGCTTGGCCGGGAGCCAAGAGACCCAGTACTTC. It specifies CASSLAGSQETQYF.